The clone carrying this T cell receptor beta chain appeared a few times. This specimen belongs to a study of blood T cell repertoires in COVID-19. Study as a whole: Sources were T cells, B-cell-depleted T cells, or PBMCs; the material itself was cDNA or gDNA.

The V and J ends lost 2 bases and 6 bases respectively, with 11 bases between them. Germline V CDR1 and CDR2: SNHLY, FYNNEI. This CDR3 contains 14 residues. Repertoires were generated with immunoSEQ multiplex PCR, while TCRdb's copy carries only in-frame clones and drops some. The sample contains some 110,000 clones, around 76% of which appear only once. This chain links TRBV2 with TRBJ2-1; D is unresolved. Sequencing input: peripheral blood. The receptor was derived from a woman aged 70-85 years with acute or convalescent COVID-19. This CDR3 is CASSEITVSNEQFF. The CDR3 nucleotides read TGTGCCAGCAGTGAAATAACAGTAAGCAATGAGCAGTTCTTC.